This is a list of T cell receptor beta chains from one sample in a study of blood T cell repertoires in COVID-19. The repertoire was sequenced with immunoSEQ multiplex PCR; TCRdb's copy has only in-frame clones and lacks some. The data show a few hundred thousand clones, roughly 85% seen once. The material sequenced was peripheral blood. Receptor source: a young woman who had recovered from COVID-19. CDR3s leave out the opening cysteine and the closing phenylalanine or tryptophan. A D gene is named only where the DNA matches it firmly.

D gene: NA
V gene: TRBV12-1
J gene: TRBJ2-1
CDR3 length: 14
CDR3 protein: ASIPPHSGNGNEQF

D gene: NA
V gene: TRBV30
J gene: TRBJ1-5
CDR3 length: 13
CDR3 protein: AWSVGQSVVQPQH

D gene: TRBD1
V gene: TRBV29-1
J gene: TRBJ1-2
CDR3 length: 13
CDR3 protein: SVEALEQGGLGYT

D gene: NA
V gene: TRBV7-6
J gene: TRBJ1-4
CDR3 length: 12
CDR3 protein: ASSRGTLNEKLF

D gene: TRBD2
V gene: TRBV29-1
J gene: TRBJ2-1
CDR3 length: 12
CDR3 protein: SGSGRPFVDEQF

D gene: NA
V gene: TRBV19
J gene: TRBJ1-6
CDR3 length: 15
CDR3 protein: ASSFRGLSSYNSPLH

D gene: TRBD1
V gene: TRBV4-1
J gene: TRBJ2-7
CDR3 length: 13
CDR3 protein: ASSQGFGQGYEQY

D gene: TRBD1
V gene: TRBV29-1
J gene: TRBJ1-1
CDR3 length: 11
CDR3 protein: SGVRDRDTEAF

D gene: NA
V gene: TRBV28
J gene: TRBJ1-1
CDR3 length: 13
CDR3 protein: ASSFHQGGDTEAF

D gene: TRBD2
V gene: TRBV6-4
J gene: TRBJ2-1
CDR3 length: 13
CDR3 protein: ASNSRAGDLNEQF

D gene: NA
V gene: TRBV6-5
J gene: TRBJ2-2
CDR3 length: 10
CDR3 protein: ASSPFSGELF

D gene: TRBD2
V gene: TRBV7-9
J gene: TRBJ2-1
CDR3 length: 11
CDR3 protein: ASSLPTSAEQF

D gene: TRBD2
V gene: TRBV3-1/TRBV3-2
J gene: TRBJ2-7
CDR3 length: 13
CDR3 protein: ASSQGLAGAYEQY

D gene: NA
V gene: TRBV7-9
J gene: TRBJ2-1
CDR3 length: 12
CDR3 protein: ASSLSDRYNEQF

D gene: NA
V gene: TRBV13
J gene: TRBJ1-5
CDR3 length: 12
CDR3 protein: ASSSLRSNQPQH

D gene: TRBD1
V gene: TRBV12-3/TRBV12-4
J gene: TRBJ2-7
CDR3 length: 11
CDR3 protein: ASRRTGIYEQY

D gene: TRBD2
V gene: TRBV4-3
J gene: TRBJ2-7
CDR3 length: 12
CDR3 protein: ASSHSAGAYEQY

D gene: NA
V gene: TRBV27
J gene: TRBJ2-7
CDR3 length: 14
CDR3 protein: ASSLSGPTHFYEQY

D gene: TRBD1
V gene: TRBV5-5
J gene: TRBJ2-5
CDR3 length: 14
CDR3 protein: ASSLPSYRGLETQY

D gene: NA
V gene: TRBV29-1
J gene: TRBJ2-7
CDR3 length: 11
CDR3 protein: SVGRAFNYEQY